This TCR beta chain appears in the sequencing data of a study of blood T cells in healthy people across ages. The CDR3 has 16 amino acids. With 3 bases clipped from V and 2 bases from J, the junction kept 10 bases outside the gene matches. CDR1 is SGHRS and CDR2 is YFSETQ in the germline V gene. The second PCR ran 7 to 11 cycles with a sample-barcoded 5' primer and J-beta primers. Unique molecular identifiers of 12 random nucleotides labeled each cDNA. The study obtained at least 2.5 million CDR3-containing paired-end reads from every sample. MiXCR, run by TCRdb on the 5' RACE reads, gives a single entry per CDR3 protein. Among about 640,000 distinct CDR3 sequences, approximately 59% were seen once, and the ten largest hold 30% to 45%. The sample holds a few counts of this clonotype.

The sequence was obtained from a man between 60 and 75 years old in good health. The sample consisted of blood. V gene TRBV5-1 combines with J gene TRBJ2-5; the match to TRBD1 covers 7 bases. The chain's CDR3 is CASSSSPGTAQETQYF. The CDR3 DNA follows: TGCGCCAGCAGCTCATCACCCGGGACAGCACAAGAGACCCAGTACTTC.